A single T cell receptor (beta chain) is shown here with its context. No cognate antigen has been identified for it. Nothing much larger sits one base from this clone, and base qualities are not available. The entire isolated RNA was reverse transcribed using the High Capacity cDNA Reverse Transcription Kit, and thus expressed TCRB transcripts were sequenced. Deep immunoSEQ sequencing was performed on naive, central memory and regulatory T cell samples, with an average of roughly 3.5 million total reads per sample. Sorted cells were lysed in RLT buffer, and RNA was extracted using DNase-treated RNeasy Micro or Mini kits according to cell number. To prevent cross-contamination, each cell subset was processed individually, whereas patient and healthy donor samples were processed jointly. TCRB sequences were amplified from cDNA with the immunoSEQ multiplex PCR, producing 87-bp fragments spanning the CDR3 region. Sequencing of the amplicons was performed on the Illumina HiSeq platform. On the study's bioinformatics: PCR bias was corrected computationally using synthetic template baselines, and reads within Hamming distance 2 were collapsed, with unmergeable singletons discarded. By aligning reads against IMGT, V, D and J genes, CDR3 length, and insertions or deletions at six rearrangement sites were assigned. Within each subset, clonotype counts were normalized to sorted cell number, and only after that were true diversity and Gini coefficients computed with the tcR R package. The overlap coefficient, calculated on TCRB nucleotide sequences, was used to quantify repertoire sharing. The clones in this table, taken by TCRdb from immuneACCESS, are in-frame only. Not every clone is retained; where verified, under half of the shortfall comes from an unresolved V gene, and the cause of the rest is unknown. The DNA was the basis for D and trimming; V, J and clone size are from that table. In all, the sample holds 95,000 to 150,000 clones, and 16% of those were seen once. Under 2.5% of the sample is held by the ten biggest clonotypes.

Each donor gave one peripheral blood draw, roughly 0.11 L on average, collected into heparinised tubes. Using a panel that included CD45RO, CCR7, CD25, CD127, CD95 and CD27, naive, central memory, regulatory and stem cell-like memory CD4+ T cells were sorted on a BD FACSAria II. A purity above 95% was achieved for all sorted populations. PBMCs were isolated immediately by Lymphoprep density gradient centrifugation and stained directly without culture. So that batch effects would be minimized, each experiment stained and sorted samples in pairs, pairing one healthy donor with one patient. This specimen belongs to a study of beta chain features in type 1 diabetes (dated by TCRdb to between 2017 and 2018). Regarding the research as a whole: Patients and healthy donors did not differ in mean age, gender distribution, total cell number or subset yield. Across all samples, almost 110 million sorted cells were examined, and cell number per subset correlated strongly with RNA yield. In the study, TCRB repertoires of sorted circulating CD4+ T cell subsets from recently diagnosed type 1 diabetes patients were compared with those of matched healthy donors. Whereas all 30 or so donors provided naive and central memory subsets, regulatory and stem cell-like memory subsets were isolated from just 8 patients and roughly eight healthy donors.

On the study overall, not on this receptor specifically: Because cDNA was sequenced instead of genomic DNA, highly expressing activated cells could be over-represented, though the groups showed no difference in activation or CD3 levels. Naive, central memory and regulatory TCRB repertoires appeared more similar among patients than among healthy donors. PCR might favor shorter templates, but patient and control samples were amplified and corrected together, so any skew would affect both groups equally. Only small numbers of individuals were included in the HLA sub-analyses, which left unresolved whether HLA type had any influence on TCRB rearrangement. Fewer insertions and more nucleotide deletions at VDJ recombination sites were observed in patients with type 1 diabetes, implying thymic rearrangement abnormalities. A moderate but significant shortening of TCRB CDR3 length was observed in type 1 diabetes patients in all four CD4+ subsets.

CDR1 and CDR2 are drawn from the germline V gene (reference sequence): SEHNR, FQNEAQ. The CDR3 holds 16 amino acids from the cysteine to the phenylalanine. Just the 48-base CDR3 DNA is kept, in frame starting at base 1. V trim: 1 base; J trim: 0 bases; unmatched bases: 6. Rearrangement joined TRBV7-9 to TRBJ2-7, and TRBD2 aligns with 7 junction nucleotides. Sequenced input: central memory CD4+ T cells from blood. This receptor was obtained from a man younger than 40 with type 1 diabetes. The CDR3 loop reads CASSLVGGRSSYEQYF. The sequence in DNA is TGTGCCAGCAGCTTAGTCGGGGGGAGGAGCTCCTACGAGCAGTACTTC. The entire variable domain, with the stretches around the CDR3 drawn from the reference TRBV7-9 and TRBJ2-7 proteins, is DTGVSQNPRHKITKRGQNVTFRCDPISEHNRLYWYRQTLGQGPEFLTYFQNEAQLEKSRLLSDRFSAERPKGSFSTLEIQRTEQGDSAMYLCASSLVGGRSSYEQYFGPGTRLTVT.